Listed below are T cell receptor beta chains from one sample, sequenced in a study of shared clonotypes between healthy human individuals. TCRdb's copy holds only in-frame clones and misses some; the assay was immunoSEQ multiplex PCR. The sample lists 2 million to 2.5 million clones, about 94% occurring once. The sample was naive CD8+ T cells sorted from blood. These receptor sequences come from a man between 18 and 29 years old in good health. The CDR3 runs from the conserved cysteine through the conserved F or W. The order of the fields is J gene, V gene, clone size, D gene, CDR3 DNA, CDR3 protein. D genes are given only for firm matches. Part of the rows lack a size; the others show once, few, many or a class for expanded clones.

>TRBJ2-7|TRBV29-1|.|TRBD1
TGCAGCGTACTAACAGGGGTCGGAAACGAGCAGTACTTC
CSVLTGVGNEQYF
>TRBJ1-1|TRBV4-1|.|.
TGCGCCAGCAGCCAAGCTGTACAGGGACCGGAAGCTTTCTTT
CASSQAVQGPEAFF
>TRBJ1-6|TRBV5-1|.|.
TGCGCCAGCAGCTTGGGGGGGACCGGTTCACCCCTCCACTTT
CASSLGGTGSPLHF
>TRBJ1-1|TRBV7-9|.|.
TGTGCCACCGGCAACGAGGGTGCATTCGAGAACACTGAAGCTTTCTTT
CATGNEGAFENTEAFF
>TRBJ2-5|TRBV5-4|.|.
TGTGCCAGCGGACATCAAGAGACCCAGTACTTC
CASGHQETQYF
>TRBJ2-1|TRBV4-1|once|TRBD1
TGCGCCAGCAGCCAAGATCGGTCAGGGGGCAATGAGCAGTTCTTC
CASSQDRSGGNEQFF
>TRBJ2-5|TRBV4-3|.|.
TGCGCCAGCAGCCAAGATTCGGCGGACCAGGGGGAGACCCAGTACTTC
CASSQDSADQGETQYF
>TRBJ1-2|TRBV5-6|.|.
TGTGCCAGCAGCTTGGTTGAGCACTATGGCTACACCTTC
CASSLVEHYGYTF
>TRBJ1-2|TRBV10-3|.|.
TGTGCCATCGGGGTAGGGGGGGCGGACTATGGCTACACCTTC
CAIGVGGADYGYTF
>TRBJ2-7|TRBV7-9|.|.
TGTGCCAGCAGCTTCGGGCAGGCTGGGGGAGACGAGCAGTACTTC
CASSFGQAGGDEQYF
>TRBJ1-6|TRBV6-1|.|.
TGTGCCAGCAGTGAATCTGGGCAGTATAATTCACCCCTCCACTTT
CASSESGQYNSPLHF
>TRBJ2-7|TRBV4-3|once|TRBD2
TGCGCCAGCAGCCAGACGCTGATGGAGGGGAGGGACTCCTACGAGCAGTACTTC
CASSQTLMEGRDSYEQYF
>TRBJ2-3|TRBV29-1|.|.
TGCAGCGTTGTGCCTAGCGGCACAGATACGCAGTATTTT
CSVVPSGTDTQYF
>TRBJ1-1|TRBV2|.|.
TGTGCCAGCAGTTCGGACATGGGGACGAGCACTGAAGCTTTCTTT
CASSSDMGTSTEAFF
>TRBJ1-4|TRBV4-1|.|.
TGCGCCAGCAGCCAACAGGGGAATTTTGAAAAACTGTTTTTT
CASSQQGNFEKLFF
>TRBJ2-7|TRBV5-4|.|TRBD1
TGTGCCAGCAGCGCTCGGGACAGGGATCCCTACGAGCAGTACTTC
CASSARDRDPYEQYF
>TRBJ1-2|TRBV6-4|few|TRBD1
TGTGCCAGCAGTGACGGACGAACAGGGGAATATGGCTACACCTTC
CASSDGRTGEYGYTF
>TRBJ1-1|TRBV20-1|.|.
TGCAGTGCAGAGCTAGGTGAAGCTTTCTTT
CSAELGEAFF
>TRBJ2-7|TRBV4-1|.|TRBD2
TGCGCCAGCAGCCAAGTTTTAGCGGGAGCGTCCTACGAGCAGTACTTC
CASSQVLAGASYEQYF
>TRBJ2-7|TRBV13|.|TRBD1
TGTGCCAGCAGCTTAGAAGGGGACAGTACCTACGAGCAGTACTTC
CASSLEGDSTYEQYF
>TRBJ2-7|TRBV28|.|.
TGTGCCAGCAGTTTAACGGCAAACTACGAGCAGTACTTC
CASSLTANYEQYF
>TRBJ2-6|TRBV14|.|.
TGTGCCAGCAGCCAAGGGACAGTGCTCTCTGGGGCCAACGTCCTGACTTTC
CASSQGTVLSGANVLTF
>TRBJ2-7|TRBV7-8|.|.
TGTGCCAGCAGCTTAGTGGGCGGCTCAAACTCCTACGAGCAGTACTTC
CASSLVGGSNSYEQYF